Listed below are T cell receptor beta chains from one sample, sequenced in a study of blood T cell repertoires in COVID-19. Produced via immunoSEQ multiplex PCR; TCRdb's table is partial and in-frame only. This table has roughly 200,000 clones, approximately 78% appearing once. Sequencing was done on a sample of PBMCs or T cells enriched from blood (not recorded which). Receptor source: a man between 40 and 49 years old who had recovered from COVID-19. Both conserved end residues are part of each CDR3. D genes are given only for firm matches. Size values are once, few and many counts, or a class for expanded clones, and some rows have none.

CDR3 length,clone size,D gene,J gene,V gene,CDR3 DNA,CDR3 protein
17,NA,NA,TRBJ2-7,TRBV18,TGTGCCAGCTCACCACCGGGCGGGTACTCGAACTCCTACGAGCAGTACTTC,CASSPPGGYSNSYEQYF
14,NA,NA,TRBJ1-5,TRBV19,TGTGCCAGTAGTATAGACAGGGTAAATCAGCCCCAGCATTTT,CASSIDRVNQPQHF
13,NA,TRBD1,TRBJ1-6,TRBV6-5,TGTGCCACCAGGACAGGGGGAAATTCACCCCTCCACTTT,CATRTGGNSPLHF
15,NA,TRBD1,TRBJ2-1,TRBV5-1,TGCGCCAGCAGCTTGACACAGGGGGCGCGGGGTGAGCAGTTCTTC,CASSLTQGARGEQFF
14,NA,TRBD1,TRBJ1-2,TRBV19,TGTGCCAGTAGTCCCGGGACAGGGACCTATGGCTACACCTTC,CASSPGTGTYGYTF
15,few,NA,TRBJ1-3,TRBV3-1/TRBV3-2,TGTGCCAGCAGCCAAGCAGGGAACCTCGGAAACACCATATATTTT,CASSQAGNLGNTIYF
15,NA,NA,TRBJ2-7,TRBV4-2,TGTGCCAGCAGCCAAGTAAGACTAAGCTCCTACGAGCAGTACTTC,CASSQVRLSSYEQYF
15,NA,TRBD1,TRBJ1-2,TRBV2,TGTGCCAGCAGCACACAGGGGGTCCAAAACTATGGCTACACCTTC,CASSTQGVQNYGYTF
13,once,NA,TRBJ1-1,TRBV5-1,TGCGCCAGCAGCTTACGAGACACCCGGGAAGAAGTTTTT,CASSLRDTREEVF
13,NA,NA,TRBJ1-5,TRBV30,TGTGCCTGGAGTAGACAGGGCAATCAGCCCCAGCATTTT,CAWSRQGNQPQHF
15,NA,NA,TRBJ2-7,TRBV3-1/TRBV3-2,TGTGCCAGCAGCCAAGACGACAGAAGCCCCTACGAGCAGTACTTC,CASSQDDRSPYEQYF
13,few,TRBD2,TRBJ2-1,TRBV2,TGTGCCAGCAGTGAAGCAGCGGGGGATGAGCAGTTCTTC,CASSEAAGDEQFF
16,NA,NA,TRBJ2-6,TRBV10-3,TGTGCCATCAACACAGGTGAATACTCTGGGGCCAACGTCCTGACTTTC,CAINTGEYSGANVLTF
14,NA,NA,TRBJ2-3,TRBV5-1,TGCGCCAGCAGCCCGGCGGGGTCCGAGGATACGCAGTATTTT,CASSPAGSEDTQYF
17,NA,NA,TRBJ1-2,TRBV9,TGTGCCAGCAGCTCCCGGACAGAAGTAAAAGCTAACTATGGCTACACCTTC,CASSSRTEVKANYGYTF
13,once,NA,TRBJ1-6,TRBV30,TGTGCCTGGCAACACGGAGTAGGTTCACCCCTCCACTTT,CAWQHGVGSPLHF
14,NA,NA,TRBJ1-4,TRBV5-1,TGCGCCAGCAGCCACCCGGAACCACAGGCAAAACTGTTTTTT,CASSHPEPQAKLFF
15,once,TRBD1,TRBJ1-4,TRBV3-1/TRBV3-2,TGTGCCAGCAGCCACCCGACAGGGTGGTCTGAAAAACTGTTTTTT,CASSHPTGWSEKLFF
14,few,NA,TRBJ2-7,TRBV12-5,TGTGCTAGTGTTTTTAGTCTTCTTTCGAACGAGCAGTACTTC,CASVFSLLSNEQYF
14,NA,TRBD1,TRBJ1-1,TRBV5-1,TGCGCCAGCAGCTCCCCTACAGGGGAAACTGAAGCTTTCTTT,CASSSPTGETEAFF
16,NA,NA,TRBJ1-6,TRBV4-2,TGTGCCAGCAGCCGAGGACAGTCCTCCTATAATTCACCCCTCCACTTT,CASSRGQSSYNSPLHF
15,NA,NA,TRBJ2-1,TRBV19,TGTGCCAGTAGTATAGTACTAAGCTCCTACAATGAGCAGTTCTTC,CASSIVLSSYNEQFF
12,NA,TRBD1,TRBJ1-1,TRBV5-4,TGTGCCACACAGGGGGCAGTAACTGAAGCTTTCTTT,CATQGAVTEAFF
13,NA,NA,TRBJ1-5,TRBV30,TGTGCCTGGAGTAGCGGAAACAATCAGCCCCAGCATTTT,CAWSSGNNQPQHF
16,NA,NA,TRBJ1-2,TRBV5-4,TGTGCCAGCAGCCGGGTTGGTACTCCGGCCGTTCATGGCTACACCTTC,CASSRVGTPAVHGYTF
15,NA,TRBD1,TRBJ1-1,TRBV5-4,TGTGCCAGCAGCCGGGACAGTAGAGCGAACACTGAAGCTTTCTTT,CASSRDSRANTEAFF
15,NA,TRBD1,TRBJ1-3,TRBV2,TGTGCCAGCAGTGCCCGGGACAGCTCTGGAAACACCATATATTTT,CASSARDSSGNTIYF
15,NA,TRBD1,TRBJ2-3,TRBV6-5,TGTGCCAGCCTTCAAGGGGACAGGGTCTTCTATACGCAGTATTTT,CASLQGDRVFYTQYF
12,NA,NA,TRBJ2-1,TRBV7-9,TGTGCCAGCAGCTTCCCCCCGGAGGAGCAGTTCTTC,CASSFPPEEQFF
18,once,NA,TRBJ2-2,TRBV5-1,TGCGCCAGCAGCTCGAACTCCGGGACTCATAGATACACCGGGGAGCTGTTTTTT,CASSSNSGTHRYTGELFF
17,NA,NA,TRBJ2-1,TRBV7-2,TGTGCCAGCCCCATCCGACTGACAGGCTCTTGGAACAATGAGCAGTTCTTC,CASPIRLTGSWNNEQFF
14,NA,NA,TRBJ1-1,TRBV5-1,TGCGCCAGCAGCTGGACAGACATGAACACTGAAGCTTTCTTT,CASSWTDMNTEAFF
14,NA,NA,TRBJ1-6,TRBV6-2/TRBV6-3,TGTGCCAGCAGTTACACAGGGAAGGGTTCACCCCTCCACTTT,CASSYTGKGSPLHF
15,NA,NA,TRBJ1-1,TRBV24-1,TGTGCCACCATCACCCAAAGCACCCCGAACACTGAAGCTTTCTTT,CATITQSTPNTEAFF
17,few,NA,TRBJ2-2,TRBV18,TGTGCCAGCTCACCATTCATCTTGCGGGAGAACACCGGGGAGCTGTTTTTT,CASSPFILRENTGELFF
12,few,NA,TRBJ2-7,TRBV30,TGTGCCTGGGGAGCCGGGACACGGGAGCAGTACTTC,CAWGAGTREQYF
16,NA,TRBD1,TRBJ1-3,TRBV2,TGTGCCATCCAACGGGACAGGTCCCGATCTGGAAACACCATATATTTT,CAIQRDRSRSGNTIYF
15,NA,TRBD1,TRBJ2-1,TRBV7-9,TGTGCCAGCAGCTTGGCACAGGGGGCGAAAAATGAGCAGTTCTTC,CASSLAQGAKNEQFF
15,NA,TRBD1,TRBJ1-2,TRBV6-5,TGTGCCAGCAGTCTAGGGACAGGGGTTAGGTATGGCTACACCTTC,CASSLGTGVRYGYTF
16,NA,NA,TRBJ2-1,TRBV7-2,TGTGCCAGCAGCTTAGCGCTATGGAGCTCCTACAATGAGCAGTTCTTC,CASSLALWSSYNEQFF
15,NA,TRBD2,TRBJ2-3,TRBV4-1,TGCGCCAGCAGCCAACGGGGGGGTGGCACAGATACGCAGTATTTT,CASSQRGGGTDTQYF
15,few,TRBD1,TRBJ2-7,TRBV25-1,TGTGCCAGCAGTGGCGACAGGGAATTAACCTACGAGCAGTACTTC,CASSGDRELTYEQYF
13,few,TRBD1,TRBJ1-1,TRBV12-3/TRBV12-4,TGTGCCAGCAGCAGGGGGTTGAACACTGAAGCTTTCTTT,CASSRGLNTEAFF
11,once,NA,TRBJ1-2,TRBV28,TGTGCCAGCAGTCATACTTATGGCTACACCTTC,CASSHTYGYTF
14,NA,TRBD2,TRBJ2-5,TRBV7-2,TGTGCCAGCAGCCCCGCTAGCGGGAGAGAGACCCAGTACTTC,CASSPASGRETQYF
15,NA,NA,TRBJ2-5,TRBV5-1,TGCGCCAGCAATCGTGGCTCCAATTCTGAAGAGACCCAGTACTTC,CASNRGSNSEETQYF
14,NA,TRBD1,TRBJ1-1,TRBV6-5,TGTGCCAGCAGTAGGGACAGGGGGCGCAATGAAGCTTTCTTT,CASSRDRGRNEAFF
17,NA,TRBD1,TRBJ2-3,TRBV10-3,TGTGCCACCGAGCGCCACCGGGACAGGGGATCCCCAGATACGCAGTATTTT,CATERHRDRGSPDTQYF
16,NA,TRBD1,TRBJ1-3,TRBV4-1,TGCGCCAGCAGCTCTCGGACAGGGAGCTCTGGAAACACCATATATTTT,CASSSRTGSSGNTIYF
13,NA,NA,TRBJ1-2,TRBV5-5,TGTGCCAGCAGCTTGGTTCCCCTCCGTGGCTACACCTTC,CASSLVPLRGYTF
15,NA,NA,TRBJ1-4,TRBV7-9,TGTGCCAGCAGCGTGCAGACAGGTTTAAATGAAAAACTGTTTTTT,CASSVQTGLNEKLFF
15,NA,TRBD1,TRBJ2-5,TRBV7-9,TGTGCCAGCAGCCCACCAAGGACAGGACAAGAGACCCAGTACTTC,CASSPPRTGQETQYF
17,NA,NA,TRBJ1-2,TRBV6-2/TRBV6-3,TGTGCCAGCAGTTTCCTACTCCCTCGACAGGTCGTCTATGGCTACACCTTC,CASSFLLPRQVVYGYTF
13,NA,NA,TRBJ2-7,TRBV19,TGTGCCAGTAGGCATTTGGCTAGCAGCGAGCAGTACTTC,CASRHLASSEQYF
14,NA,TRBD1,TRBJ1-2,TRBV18,TGTGCCAGCTCGGTCGGACAGGGGGACTATGGCTACACCTTC,CASSVGQGDYGYTF
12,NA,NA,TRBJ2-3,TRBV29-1,TGCAGCTCCCGGACAGCCACAGATACGCAGTATTTT,CSSRTATDTQYF
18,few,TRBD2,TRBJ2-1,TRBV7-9,TGTGCCAGCAGCTTAGCGCCATCTAGCCTAGCGGGAGTGGGTGAGCAGTTCTTC,CASSLAPSSLAGVGEQFF